The 13 T cell receptor beta chains listed next were all sequenced from one sample in a study of T cell repertoires in cytomegalovirus infection. TCRdb independently ran MiXCR on the reads; one entry per CDR3 protein. The profile shows approximately 310,000 distinct CDR3 sequences, 25% of them singletons. These receptors' antigens are unknown. Sequences were derived from cultured PBMCs, sampled from culture after CMV antigen stimulation. The receptors were sampled from a human donor in good health (CMV status not recorded). Some clones in this sample may be carry-over from other donors' samples.

This chain joins TRBV7-9 and TRBJ1-6; a possible D gene is TRBD1 (5 bases). V was shortened by 1 base and J by 7 bases, with 5 bases between the two germline ends. Germline CDR1 reads SEHNR; CDR2 reads FQNEAQ (reference sequence). The CDR3 runs to 13 residues. The CDR3 nucleotides are TGTGCCAGCAGCTTAGAGGGGAATTCACCCCTCCACTTT. It translates to CASSLEGNSPLHF.

This chain uses TRBV27 with TRBJ2-1, with 8 nucleotides matching TRBD2. Trimming removed 5 bases from V and 7 bases from J; junction bases left unmatched: 10. The germline CDR1 and CDR2 sequences are MNHEY and SMNVEV (reference sequence). The CDR3 runs 15 residues. For the CDR3, the DNA is TGTGCCAGCAGTATCGCCGGGACTAGTAATAATGAGCAGTTCTTC. Translating it yields CASSIAGTSNNEQFF.

The chain uses TRBV11-3 and TRBJ2-7; 14 nucleotides agree with TRBD2. J was trimmed by 7 bases and V by 4 bases; bases with no gene match: 9. Germline V CDR1 and CDR2: SGHNT, YENEEA. The CDR3 is 16 amino acids. The CDR3 loop is CASSSGLAGVFEEQYV. The CDR3 DNA reads TGTGCCAGCAGCTCGGGACTAGCGGGAGTGTTCGAGGAGCAGTACGTC.

The chain couples TRBV11-2 to TRBJ2-3; D is perhaps TRBD2 (6 bases). The V gene lost 1 base and the J gene lost 6 bases, with 8 bases spanning the gap. CDR1 and CDR2 (germline): SGHAT, FQNNGV. The CDR3 sequence is 13 residues long. The CDR3 coding sequence is TGTGCCAGCAGCTTAGGGAGGGCGGATACGCAGTATTTT. Its translation is CASSLGRADTQYF. Combining the CDR3 with reference TRBV11-2 and TRBJ2-3 gives the whole variable domain EAGVAQSPRYKIIEKRQSVAFWCNPISGHATLYWYQQILGQGPKLLIQFQNNGVVDDSQLPKDRFSAERLKGVDSTLKIQPAKLEDSAVYLCASSLGRADTQYFGPGTRLTVL.

This clonotype has only a few counts. CDR3 residues: CASSLLRGRGSGYTF. CDR3 sequence (DNA): TGTGCCAGCAGCTTATTGAGGGGCCGGGGCTCTGGCTACACCTTC. V is TRBV7-2 and J is TRBJ1-2; tentatively, D is TRBD1 (5 bases). This CDR3 region has 15 residues. V was trimmed by 2 bases and J by 7 bases, leaving 17 bases between them. CDR1 is SGHTA and CDR2 is FQGNSA in the germline V gene.

The chain recombines TRBV11-2 with TRBJ2-1, with TRBD2 matching 9 bases. Germline lookup yields CDR1 SGHAT and CDR2 FQNNGV. This CDR3 is built from 16 residues. V was pared by 0 bases and J by 2 bases, with 2 bases of the junction left unmatched. The CDR3 DNA is TGTGCCAGCAGCTTAGAGTTAGCGGGGGCCTACAATGAGCAGTTCTTC. Its protein is CASSLELAGAYNEQFF.

This rearrangement joins TRBV12-3 or TRBV12-4 to TRBJ1-1; no reliable D call. V dropped 5 bases and J dropped 2 bases, with 3 bases sitting between them. The CDR3 is 11 amino acids. The CDR3 loop is CASSGNTEAFF. DNA for the CDR3: TGTGCCAGCAGTGGAAACACTGAAGCTTTCTTT.

The J gene is TRBJ1-5, the V gene TRBV6-7; TRBD1 matches 11 bases. TRBV6-7 is designated an ORF whose function remains uncertain. This CDR3 region has 15 residues. V was pared by 4 bases and J by 5 bases, with 4 bases of the junction left unmatched. The CDR3 reads CASSSGTGGYQPQHF. CDR3 coding DNA: TGTGCCAGCAGTTCAGGGACAGGGGGTTATCAGCCCCAGCATTTT.

The chain employs TRBV19 and TRBJ2-7, with D perhaps TRBD1 or TRBD2 (6 bases each). CDR1 is LNHDA and CDR2 is SQIVND in the germline V gene (reference sequence). The V end was cut by 5 bases, the J end by 4 bases, with 18 bases between. The CDR3 has 15 amino acids. The CDR3 spells CASSGTPGQVYEQYV. DNA for the CDR3: TGTGCCAGTAGTGGGACTCCGGGACAAGTTTACGAGCAGTACGTC.

This clonotype was seen only a few times. The gene calls are TRBV7-2 and TRBJ2-5; D might be TRBD1 or TRBD2, each matching 5 bases. V lost 4 bases and J lost 2, with 14 bases in between. In germline, CDR1 is SGHTA, CDR2 FQGNSA. The length of the CDR3 is 15 residues. CDR3 sequence: CASSYSGARQETQYF. CDR3 nucleotides: TGTGCCAGCAGCTACTCCGGGGCCCGGCAAGAGACCCAGTACTTC. Variable domain in full (rest from reference TRBV7-2 and TRBJ2-5): GAGVSQSPSNKVTEKGKDVELRCDPISGHTALYWYRQSLGQGLEFLIYFQGNSAPDKSGLPSDRFSAERTGGSVSTLTIQRTQQEDSAVYLCASSYSGARQETQYFGPGTRLLVL.

This clonotype has a handful of counts. This chain joins TRBV12-3 or TRBV12-4 and TRBJ1-2; 8 bases align to TRBD1. The CDR3 spans 15 residues. With 6 bases clipped from V and 1 base from J, the junction kept 7 bases outside the gene matches. The DNA of the CDR3 is TGTGCCAGCAGCATTCGGACAGGGAATAACTATGGCTACACCTTC. Translating gives CASSIRTGNNYGYTF.

The chain carries TRBV4-3 and TRBJ2-5; weak D call: TRBD2 (6 bases). Trimming left V 1 base short and J 0 bases short, with 21 bases between. Germline CDR1 and CDR2: LGHNA and YSLEER. This CDR3 contains 19 residues. The CDR3 DNA reads as TGCGCCAGCAGCCAAGTCTCTGCGGGAAGTGTGTGGTACCAAGAGACCCAGTACTTC. This codes for CASSQVSAGSVWYQETQYF.

The table lists this clonotype with many counts. This chain uses TRBV7-2 with TRBJ2-3, with D possibly matching TRBD2 (6 bases). V gave up 6 bases and J gave up 0 bases, with 10 bases separating them. Germline loops: CDR1 SGHTA, CDR2 FQGNSA. The CDR3 has 14 residues. In DNA, the CDR3 is TGTGCCAGCAGGGATGCGGGAAGCACAGATACGCAGTATTTT. This encodes CASRDAGSTDTQYF.